The 4 T cell receptor beta chains in this list originate from one sample, sequenced in a study of cytomegalovirus exposure and HLA in healthy donors. The primer mix had 60 Vbeta and 13 Jbeta primers. Sequencing was performed with immunoSEQ multiplex PCR; in TCRdb, only in-frame clones are kept and a portion is missing. Of 150,000 to 180,000 clones detected, roughly 80% appear once; the ten largest clones hold about 4%. Source material: PBMCs. Receptor source: a woman aged 40 to 50 in good health and CMV-seronegative.

The table lists this clone with a count of one. V gene TRBV6-1 combines with J gene TRBJ1-1, with 7 nucleotides matching TRBD1. This CDR3 comprises 15 residues. V trimming: 3 bases; J trimming: 6 bases; junction bases outside the gene matches: 10. The V gene's germline CDR1 is MNHNS and CDR2 SASEGT. CDR3 region: CASSETGLVFAEAFF. In nucleotides, the CDR3 is TGTGCCAGCAGTGAGACAGGGTTGGTTTTCGCTGAAGCTTTCTTT.

The chain is built from TRBV19 and TRBJ1-2; D might be TRBD1 (6 bases). The germline V and J ends were trimmed by 5 bases and 0 bases, with 10 bases remaining between them. CDR1 and CDR2 from the germline V gene are LNHDA and SQIVND (reference sequence). CDR3 length: 14 amino acids. DNA of the CDR3: TGTGCCAGTAGTCGGGGGGCCACTAACTATGGCTACACCTTC. Protein product: CASSRGATNYGYTF.

The chain uses TRBV7-2 and TRBJ2-1; possible D gene TRBD1, 5 bases. Germline assignment: CDR1 SGHTA and CDR2 FQGNSA. V lost 7 bases, J lost 4 bases, and 17 bases lay in between. The CDR3 consists of 15 residues. CDR3 nucleotide sequence: TGTGCCAGCATGACCTGGGGCGGAATATACAATGAGCAGTTCTTC. Its protein is CASMTWGGIYNEQFF.

The rearrangement uses TRBV7-8 and TRBJ1-6; TRBD1 might be the D (5 bases). The CDR3 totals 14 residues. Germline V CDR1 and CDR2: SGHVS, FQNEAQ. V was cut by 3 bases and J by 9 bases, with 12 bases left in between. In nucleotides, the CDR3 is TGTGCCAGCAGCTTTTTCAGGGAAGGTTCACCCCTCCACTTT. Translated: CASSFFREGSPLHF.